This T cell receptor (beta chain) emerged from a study of cytomegalovirus exposure and HLA in healthy donors. Study outcomes and limitations: Later analysis placed DRB1 highest and HLA-C lowest in TCR association rates, which differed by HLA locus. Follow-up analysis seemed to connect common viral pathogens with several of the most significant clusters identified. A missense variant in DCLRE1C was later tied to TCR beta V- and J-gene trimming.

The study ran its PCR with 60 Vbeta and 13 Jbeta primers. Sequencing used immunoSEQ multiplex PCR; TCRdb keeps in-frame clones, though not all of them. Among over 150,000 clones listed, approximately 84% were seen once. With 4 bases clipped from V and 5 bases from J, the junction kept 7 bases outside the gene matches. Per the germline V gene, CDR1 is ENHRY and CDR2 is SYGVKD. The CDR3 extends over 14 amino acids. Remarks on this clone: Its antigen is as yet unknown.

The rearrangement uses TRBV10-3 and TRBJ2-7; TRBD1 matches 8 bases. This TCR came from a woman between 50 and 59 years old in good health and CMV-seropositive. The sample consisted of PBMCs. The CDR3 spells CAISAQGAVNEQYF. DNA of the CDR3: TGTGCCATCAGTGCGCAGGGGGCGGTAAACGAGCAGTACTTC.